This T cell receptor (beta chain) comes out of a study of T cells in Graves' hyperthyroidism and ophthalmopathy. Points from the study as a whole: Clonotypes that were expanded in thyroid above 0.001 mostly appeared in blood too.

The investigators amplified TCR beta CDR3 regions from RNA transcripts. Researchers ran a first-round RT-PCR on the TCR CDR3 using the HTBI primer set. TCRdb re-called the multiplex PCR reads with MiXCR, one entry per CDR3 protein. The sample yields fewer than 350,000 distinct CDR3 sequences, approximately 22% seen once. On this clonotype: The target antigen is unknown. The final CDR3 position lacks the conserved phenylalanine or tryptophan, pointing to a likely read error.

This sequence originates from a woman between 50 and 59 years old with Graves' hyperthyroidism. The specimen sequenced was blood.

CDR3 residues: CASSQEGLLAGATDTQYL. The CDR3, as DNA: TGTGCCAGCAGCCAAGAGGGACTTCTAGCGGGAGCGACAGATACGCAGTATCTT. This chain joins TRBV2 and TRBJ2-3; 10 positions agree with TRBD2. The germline gives CDR1 SNHLY, CDR2 FYNNEI. Trimming removed 6 bases from V and 3 bases from J; junction bases left unmatched: 15. There are 18 residues in the CDR3.